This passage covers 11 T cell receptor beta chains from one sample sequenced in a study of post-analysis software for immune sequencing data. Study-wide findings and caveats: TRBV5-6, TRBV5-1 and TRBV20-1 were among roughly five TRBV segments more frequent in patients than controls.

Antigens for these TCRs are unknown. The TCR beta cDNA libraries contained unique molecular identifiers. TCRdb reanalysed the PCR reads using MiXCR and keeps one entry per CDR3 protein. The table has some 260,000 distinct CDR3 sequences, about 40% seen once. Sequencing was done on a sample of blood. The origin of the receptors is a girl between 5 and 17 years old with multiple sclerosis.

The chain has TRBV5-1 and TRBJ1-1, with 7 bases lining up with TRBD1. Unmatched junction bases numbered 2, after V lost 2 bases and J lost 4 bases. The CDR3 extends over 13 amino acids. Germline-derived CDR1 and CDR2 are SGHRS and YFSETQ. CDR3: CASSFYRGTEAFF. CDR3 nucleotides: TGCGCCAGCAGCTTTTACAGGGGCACTGAAGCTTTCTTT.

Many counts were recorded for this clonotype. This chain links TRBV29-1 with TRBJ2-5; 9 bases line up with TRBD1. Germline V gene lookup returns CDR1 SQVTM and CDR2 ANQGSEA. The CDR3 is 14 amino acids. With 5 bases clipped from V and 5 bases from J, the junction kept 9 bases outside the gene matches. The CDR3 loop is CSVILRQGGETQYF. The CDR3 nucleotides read TGCAGCGTTATCCTTCGACAGGGGGGGGAGACCCAGTACTTC.

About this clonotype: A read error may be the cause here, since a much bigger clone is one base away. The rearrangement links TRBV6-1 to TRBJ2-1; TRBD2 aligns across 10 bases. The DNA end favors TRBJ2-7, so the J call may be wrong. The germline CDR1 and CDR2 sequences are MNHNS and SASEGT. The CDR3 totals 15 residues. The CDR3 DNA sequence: TGTGCCAGCAGGGATAGCGGGGGGCGCTACAATGAGCAGTACTTC. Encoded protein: CASRDSGGRYNEQYF.

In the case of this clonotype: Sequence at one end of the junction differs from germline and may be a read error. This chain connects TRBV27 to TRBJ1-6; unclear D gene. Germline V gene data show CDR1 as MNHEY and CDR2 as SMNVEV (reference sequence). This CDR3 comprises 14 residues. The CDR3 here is CASSLSEVNSPLHF. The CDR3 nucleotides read TGTGCCAGCAGTCTATCGGAGGTCAATTCACCCCTCCACTTT.

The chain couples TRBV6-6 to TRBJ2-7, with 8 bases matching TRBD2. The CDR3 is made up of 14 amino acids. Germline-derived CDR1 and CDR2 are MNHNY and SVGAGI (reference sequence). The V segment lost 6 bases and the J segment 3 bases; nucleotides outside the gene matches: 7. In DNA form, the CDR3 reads TGTGCCAGCAGAAACGGGGGGGGCCTCTACGAGCAGTACTTC. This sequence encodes CASRNGGGLYEQYF.

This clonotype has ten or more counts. CDR3 residues: CASSGVKGGEQYF. CDR3 nucleotide sequence: TGTGCCAGCAGCGGAGTTAAGGGAGGCGAGCAGTACTTC. The chain uses TRBV7-6 and TRBJ2-7; tentatively, D is TRBD2 (6 bases). The V gene's germline CDR1 is SGHVS and CDR2 FNYEAQ. This CDR3 region has 13 residues. V dropped 5 bases and J dropped 6 bases, with 14 bases sitting between them.

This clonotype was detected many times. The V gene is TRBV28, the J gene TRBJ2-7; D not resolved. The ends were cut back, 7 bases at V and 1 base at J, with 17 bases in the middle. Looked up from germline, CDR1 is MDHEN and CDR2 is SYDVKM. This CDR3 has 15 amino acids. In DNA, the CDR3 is TGTGCCAGCACCCCAAGTCAGGACGGTTCCTACGAGCAGTACTTC. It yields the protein CASTPSQDGSYEQYF.

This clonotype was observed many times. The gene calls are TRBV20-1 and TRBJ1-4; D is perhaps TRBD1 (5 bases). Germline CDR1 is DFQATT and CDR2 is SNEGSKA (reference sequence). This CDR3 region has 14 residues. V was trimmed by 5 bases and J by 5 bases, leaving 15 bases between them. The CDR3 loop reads CSAHSAGRNEKLFF. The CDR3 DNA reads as TGCAGTGCTCACAGTGCAGGGCGAAATGAAAAACTGTTTTTT.

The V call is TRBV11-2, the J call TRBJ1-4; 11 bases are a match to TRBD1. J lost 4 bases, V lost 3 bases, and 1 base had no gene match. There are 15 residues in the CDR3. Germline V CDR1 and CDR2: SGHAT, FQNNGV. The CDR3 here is CASSLGQGDNEKLFF. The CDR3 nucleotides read TGTGCCAGCAGCTTGGGACAGGGGGATAATGAAAAACTGTTTTTT.

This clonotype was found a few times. CDR3 in amino acids: CASSQDLIRGDTEAFF. The CDR3, as DNA: TGTGCCAGCAGCCAAGATCTTATACGAGGGGACACTGAAGCTTTCTTT. This chain links TRBV3-1 with TRBJ1-1; maybe TRBD1 (5 bases). Germline V lookup: CDR1 LGHDT, CDR2 YNNKEL (reference sequence). V shed 0 bases and J shed 3 bases, with 14 bases lying between them. CDR3 length equals 16 residues.

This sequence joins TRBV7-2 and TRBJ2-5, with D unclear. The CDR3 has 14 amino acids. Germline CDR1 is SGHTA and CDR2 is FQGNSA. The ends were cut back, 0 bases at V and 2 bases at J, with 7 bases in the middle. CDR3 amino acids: CASSLAGFQETQYF. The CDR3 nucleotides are TGTGCCAGCAGCTTAGCAGGGTTTCAAGAGACCCAGTACTTC.